The 3 T cell receptor beta chains reported below all come from one sample, sequenced in a study of blood T cell repertoires in COVID-19. The protocol was immunoSEQ multiplex PCR, while the TCRdb copy is restricted to in-frame clones and leaves out a portion. Among nearly 45,000 clones listed, roughly 87% were seen once. Sequenced material: peripheral blood. The receptor set was obtained from a human donor in a cohort sampled during active COVID-19.

The rearrangement uses TRBV11-3 and TRBJ1-1; TRBD1 aligns across 10 bases. Germline trimming cut 4 bases from V and 4 bases from J; bases unmatched to any gene: 6. Germline V gene data show CDR1 as SGHNT and CDR2 as YENEEA. This CDR3 spans 15 amino acids. CDR3 protein: CASSSWTGGATEAFF. CDR3 nucleotides: TGTGCCAGCAGCTCTTGGACAGGGGGGGCCACTGAAGCTTTCTTT.

This chain uses TRBV27 with TRBJ2-5, with D perhaps TRBD2 (6 bases). CDR1 MNHEY and CDR2 SMNVEV come from the germline V gene (reference sequence). The CDR3 spans 14 residues. Trimming stripped 5 bases from V and 5 bases from J, with 15 bases between. The CDR3 sequence: CASSPSGVGETQYF. For the CDR3, the DNA is TGTGCCAGCAGTCCCTCGGGAGTCGGGGAGACCCAGTACTTC.

The chain carries TRBV27 and TRBJ2-7; a weak D match, TRBD2 (6 bases). The CDR3 has 12 residues. Trimming left V 3 bases short and J 6 bases short, with 9 bases between. Germline V gene sequence: CDR1 MNHEY, CDR2 SMNVEV (reference sequence). The CDR3 DNA sequence: TGTGCCAGCAGTTTTCGGGGAGGCGAGCAGTACTTC. Translating gives CASSFRGGEQYF.